The 13 T cell receptor beta chains presented below share a single source sample, sequenced in a study of chemoradiotherapy in HPV16-positive cancers. Using immunoSEQ multiplex PCR, the repertoire was profiled, and TCRdb retains in-frame clones only, with some absent. The table records about 11,000 clones, 75% of them present only once. The sample was taken from a patient who underwent chemoradiotherapy. Receptors originate from a human donor with HPV-associated anogenital cancer.

This sequence joins TRBV7-2 and TRBJ2-4; D call uncertain. V was shortened by 2 bases and J by 0 bases, with 14 bases between the two germline ends. Germline V CDR1 and CDR2: SGHTA, FQGNSA. This CDR3 region has 17 residues. The chain's CDR3 is CASSLSFSFLAKNIQYF. The CDR3 bases are TGTGCCAGCAGCTTATCGTTTTCATTTTTAGCCAAAAACATTCAGTACTTC.

V and J are TRBV5-6 and TRBJ2-2, with D uncertain. V was shortened by 0 bases and J by 4 bases, with 13 bases between the two germline ends. This CDR3 has 16 amino acids. CDR1 and CDR2 from the germline V gene are SGHDT and YYEEEE. CDR3 DNA: TGTGCCAGCAGCTTGGGGGCAGCTGGTGGCACCGGGGAGCTGTTTTTT. Its translation is CASSLGAAGGTGELFF.

This chain uses TRBV13 with TRBJ2-3; 13 nucleotides agree with TRBD2. The CDR3 runs 17 residues. CDR1 and CDR2 (germline): PRHDT, FYEKMQ (reference sequence). V shed 4 bases and J 6 bases; nucleotides not matched to a gene: 10. The CDR3 reads CASSSYPGLAGRDTQYF. CDR3 DNA: TGTGCCAGCAGCTCGTATCCGGGACTAGCGGGACGGGATACGCAGTATTTT.

This sequence joins TRBV21-1 and TRBJ2-7; the table assigns TRBD1, which was not confirmed against the DNA. TRBV21-1 has pseudogene status. This CDR3 is built from 19 residues. CDR3 amino acids: CASSKSFSGGHVVFYEQYF. CDR3 DNA: TGTGCCAGCAGCAAAAGCTTCTCAGGGGGCCATGTTGTTTTCTACGAGCAGTACTTC.

The chain joins TRBV2 to TRBJ2-7; 7 bases align to TRBD2. Germline-derived CDR1 and CDR2 are SNHLY and FYNNEI. The CDR3 spans 15 residues. Germline trimming cut 5 bases from V and 0 bases from J; bases unmatched to any gene: 7. The CDR3: CASSLGAGFSYEQYF. CDR3 in DNA: TGTGCCAGCAGTCTCGGAGCGGGATTCTCCTACGAGCAGTACTTC. Drawing the rest from reference TRBV2 and TRBJ2-7, the complete variable domain is EPEVTQTPSHQVTQMGQEVILRCVPISNHLYFYWYRQILGQKVEFLVSFYNNEISEKSEIFDDQFSVERPDGSNFTLKIRSTKLEDSAMYFCASSLGAGFSYEQYFGPGTRLTVT.

V and J are TRBV4-2 and TRBJ2-1; possibly TRBD1 for D (6 bases). The germline V gene encodes CDR1 LGHNA and CDR2 YNFKEQ. The ends were cut back, 3 bases at V and 2 bases at J, with 14 bases in the middle. The CDR3 has 16 residues. Here the CDR3 reads CASSQARTEPYNEQFF. CDR3 in DNA: TGTGCCAGCAGCCAGGCCCGGACAGAGCCCTACAATGAGCAGTTCTTC.

J is TRBJ2-3 and V is TRBV7-2; D unresolved. The CDR3 has 14 amino acids. The germline gives CDR1 SGHTA, CDR2 FQGNSA. Trimming removed 5 bases from V and 0 bases from J, with 9 bases in between. The CDR3 loop reads CASSRSGSTDTQYF. In nucleotides, the CDR3 is TGTGCCAGCAGCAGGAGTGGGAGCACAGATACGCAGTATTTT.

This chain connects TRBV5-4 to TRBJ1-2; no clear D gene. Trimming took 0 bases from V and 5 from J, leaving 11 bases between them. From germline, CDR1 is SGHNT and CDR2 YYREEE (reference sequence). The CDR3 has 14 residues. Written as DNA, the CDR3 is TGTGCCAGCAGCTTGGAGGGCGTAGAATATGGCTACACCTTC. It translates to CASSLEGVEYGYTF.

The chain carries TRBV9 and TRBJ2-3; D gene unclear. Germline assignment: CDR1 SGDLS and CDR2 YYNGEE. This CDR3 has 13 residues. Trimming removed 0 bases from V and 2 bases from J, with 4 bases in between. CDR3 in DNA: TGTGCCAGCAGCGTAGGCCACACAGATACGCAGTATTTT. Its protein is CASSVGHTDTQYF.

This chain links TRBV7-8 with TRBJ2-7; 8 nucleotides align to TRBD2. Germline CDR1 reads SGHVS; CDR2 reads FQNEAQ. The CDR3 sequence is 16 residues long. V was pared by 4 bases and J by 5 bases, with 13 bases of the junction left unmatched. The CDR3 loop reads CASSWTGTREVDEQYF. In DNA, the CDR3 is TGTGCCAGCAGCTGGACCGGGACTAGAGAAGTTGACGAGCAGTACTTC.

V usage is TRBV4-1 and J usage is TRBJ1-1, with D tentatively TRBD1 (5 bases). Trimming removed 2 bases from V and 1 base from J, with 8 bases in between. CDR1 MGHRA and CDR2 YSYEKL come from the germline V gene. This CDR3 has 14 residues. The CDR3 loop is CASSQWGPNTEAFF. The DNA for the CDR3 is TGCGCCAGCAGCCAATGGGGACCGAACACTGAAGCTTTCTTT.

The chain combines TRBV29-1 with TRBJ1-1; a possible D gene is TRBD1 (6 bases). CDR1 and CDR2 from the germline V gene are SQVTM and ANQGSEA. V was cut by 2 bases and J by 10 bases, with 17 bases left in between. The CDR3 has 13 residues. The CDR3 spells CSVEQGGGRVAFF. CDR3 DNA sequence: TGCAGCGTTGAACAAGGGGGGGGTAGGGTAGCTTTCTTT.

The rearrangement joins TRBV30 to TRBJ1-1; D is possibly TRBD1 (5 bases). This CDR3 region has 13 residues. The V end was cut by 3 bases, the J end by 1 base, with 9 bases between. In germline, CDR1 is GTSNPN, CDR2 SVGIG (reference sequence). The CDR3 protein is CAWRRGRNTEAFF. As DNA, the CDR3 is TGTGCCTGGAGACGGGGCAGGAACACTGAAGCTTTCTTT.